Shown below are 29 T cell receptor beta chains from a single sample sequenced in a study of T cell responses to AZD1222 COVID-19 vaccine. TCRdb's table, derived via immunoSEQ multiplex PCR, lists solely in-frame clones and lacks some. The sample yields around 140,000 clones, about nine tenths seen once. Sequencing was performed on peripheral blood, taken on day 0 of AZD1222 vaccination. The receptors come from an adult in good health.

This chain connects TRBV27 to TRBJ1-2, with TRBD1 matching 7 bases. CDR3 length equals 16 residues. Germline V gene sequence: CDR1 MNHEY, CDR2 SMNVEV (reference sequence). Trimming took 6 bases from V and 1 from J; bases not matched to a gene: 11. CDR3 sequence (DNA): TGTGCCAGCAGCCACGGCCCGGGACAGATTAACTATGGCTACACCTTC. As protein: CASSHGPGQINYGYTF.

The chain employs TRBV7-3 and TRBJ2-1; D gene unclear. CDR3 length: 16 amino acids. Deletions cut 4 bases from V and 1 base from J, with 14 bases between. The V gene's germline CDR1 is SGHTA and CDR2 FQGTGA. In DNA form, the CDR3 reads TGTGCCAGCAGCTCGGATCTAGGAGCATCCTACAATGAGCAGTTCTTC. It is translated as CASSSDLGASYNEQFF.

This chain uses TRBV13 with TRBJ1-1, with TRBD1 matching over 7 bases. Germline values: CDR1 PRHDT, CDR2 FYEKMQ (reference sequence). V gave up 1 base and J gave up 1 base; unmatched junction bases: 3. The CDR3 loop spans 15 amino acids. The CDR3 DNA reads TGTGCCAGCAGCTTAGTGTGGACAGGGAACACTGAAGCTTTCTTT. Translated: CASSLVWTGNTEAFF.

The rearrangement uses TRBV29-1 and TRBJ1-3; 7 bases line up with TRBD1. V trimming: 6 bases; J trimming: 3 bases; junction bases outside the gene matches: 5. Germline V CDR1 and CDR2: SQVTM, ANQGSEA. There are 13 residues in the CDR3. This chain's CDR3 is CSVRGSGGNTIYF. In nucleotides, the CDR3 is TGCAGCGTCAGGGGGTCGGGTGGAAACACCATATATTTT.

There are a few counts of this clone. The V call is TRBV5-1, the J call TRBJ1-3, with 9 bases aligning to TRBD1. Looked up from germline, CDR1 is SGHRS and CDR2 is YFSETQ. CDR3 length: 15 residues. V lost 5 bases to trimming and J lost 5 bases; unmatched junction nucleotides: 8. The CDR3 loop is CASRATGTGRNTIYF. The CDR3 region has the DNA TGCGCCAGCAGGGCAACCGGGACAGGGAGAAACACCATATATTTT.

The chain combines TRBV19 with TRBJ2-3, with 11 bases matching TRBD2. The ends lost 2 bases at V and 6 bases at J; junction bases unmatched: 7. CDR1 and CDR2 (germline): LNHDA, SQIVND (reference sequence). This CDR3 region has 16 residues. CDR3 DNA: TGTGCCAGTAGTATAACCAGACTAGCGGGGTATGATACGCAGTATTTT. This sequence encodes CASSITRLAGYDTQYF.

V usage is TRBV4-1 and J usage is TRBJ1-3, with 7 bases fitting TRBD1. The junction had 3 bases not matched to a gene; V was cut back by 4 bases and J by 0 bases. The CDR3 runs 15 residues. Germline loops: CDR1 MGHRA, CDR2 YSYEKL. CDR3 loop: CASSLGQSSGNTIYF. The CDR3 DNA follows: TGCGCCAGCAGCCTGGGACAGAGCTCTGGAAACACCATATATTTT.

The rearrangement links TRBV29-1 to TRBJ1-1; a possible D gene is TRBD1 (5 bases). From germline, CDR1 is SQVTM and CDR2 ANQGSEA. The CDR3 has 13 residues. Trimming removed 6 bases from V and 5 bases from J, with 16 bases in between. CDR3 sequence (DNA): TGCAGCGTGGGAGGGATAGCAGGGACTGAAGCTTTCTTT. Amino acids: CSVGGIAGTEAFF.

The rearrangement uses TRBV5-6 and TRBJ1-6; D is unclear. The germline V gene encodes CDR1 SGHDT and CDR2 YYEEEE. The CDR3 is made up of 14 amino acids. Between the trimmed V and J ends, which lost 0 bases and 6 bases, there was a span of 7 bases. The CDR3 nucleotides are TGTGCCAGCAGCTTGGGGACCCTTAATTCACCCCTCCACTTT. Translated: CASSLGTLNSPLHF.

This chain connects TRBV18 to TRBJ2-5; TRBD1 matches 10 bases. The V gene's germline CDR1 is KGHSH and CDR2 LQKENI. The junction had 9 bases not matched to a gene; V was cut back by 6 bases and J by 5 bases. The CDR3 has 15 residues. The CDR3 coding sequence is TGTGCCAGCTCCGAATCCGGGACAGGGGTGGAGACCCAGTACTTC. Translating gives CASSESGTGVETQYF.

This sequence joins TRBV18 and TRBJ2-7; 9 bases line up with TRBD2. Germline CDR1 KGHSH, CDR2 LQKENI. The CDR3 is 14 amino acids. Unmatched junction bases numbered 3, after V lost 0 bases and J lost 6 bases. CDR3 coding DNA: TGTGCCAGCTCACCACCTAGCGGGGGATTCGAGCAGTACTTC. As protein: CASSPPSGGFEQYF.

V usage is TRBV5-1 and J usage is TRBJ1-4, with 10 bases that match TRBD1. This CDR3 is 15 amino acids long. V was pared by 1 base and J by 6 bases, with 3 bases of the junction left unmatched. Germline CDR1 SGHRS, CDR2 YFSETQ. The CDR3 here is CASSLYGTGDEKLFF. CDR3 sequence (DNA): TGCGCCAGCAGCTTGTACGGGACAGGGGATGAAAAACTGTTTTTT.

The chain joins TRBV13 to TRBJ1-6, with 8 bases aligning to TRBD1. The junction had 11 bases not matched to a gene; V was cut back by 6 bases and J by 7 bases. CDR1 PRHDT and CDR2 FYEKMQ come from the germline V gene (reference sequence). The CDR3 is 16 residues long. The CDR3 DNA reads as TGTGCCAGCAGATCGACTATCGGACAGGGAAATTCACCCCTCCACTTT. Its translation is CASRSTIGQGNSPLHF.

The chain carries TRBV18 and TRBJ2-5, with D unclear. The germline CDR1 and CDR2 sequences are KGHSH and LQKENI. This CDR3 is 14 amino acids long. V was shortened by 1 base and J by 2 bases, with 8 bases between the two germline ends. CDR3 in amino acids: CASSPRTVQETQYF. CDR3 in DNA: TGTGCCAGCTCACCACGTACAGTTCAAGAGACCCAGTACTTC.

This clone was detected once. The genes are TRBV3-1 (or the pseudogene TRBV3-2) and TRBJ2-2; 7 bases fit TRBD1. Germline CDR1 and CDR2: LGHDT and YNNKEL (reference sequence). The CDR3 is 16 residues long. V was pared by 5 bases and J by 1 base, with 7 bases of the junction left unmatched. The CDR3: CASSKGGRQNTGELFF. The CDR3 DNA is TGTGCCAGCAGCAAAGGGGGCAGGCAGAACACCGGGGAGCTGTTTTTT.

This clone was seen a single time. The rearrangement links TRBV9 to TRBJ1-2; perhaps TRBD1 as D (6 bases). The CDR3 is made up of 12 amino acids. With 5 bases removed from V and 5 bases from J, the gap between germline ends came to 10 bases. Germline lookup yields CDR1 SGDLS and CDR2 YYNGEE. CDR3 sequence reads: CASSNTGYGYTF. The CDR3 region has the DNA TGTGCCAGCAGTAATACAGGGTATGGCTACACCTTC.

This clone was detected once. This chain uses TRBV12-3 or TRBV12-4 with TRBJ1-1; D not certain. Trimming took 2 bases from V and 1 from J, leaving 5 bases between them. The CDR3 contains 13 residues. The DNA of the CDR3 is TGTGCCAGCAGTTTAACCGAGAACACTGAAGCTTTCTTT. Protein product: CASSLTENTEAFF.

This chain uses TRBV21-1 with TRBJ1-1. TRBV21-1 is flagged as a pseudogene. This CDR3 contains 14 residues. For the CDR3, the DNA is TGTGCCAGCAGCCCCCGAAAGCTGGGTACTGAAGCTTTCTTT. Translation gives CASSPRKLGTEAFF.

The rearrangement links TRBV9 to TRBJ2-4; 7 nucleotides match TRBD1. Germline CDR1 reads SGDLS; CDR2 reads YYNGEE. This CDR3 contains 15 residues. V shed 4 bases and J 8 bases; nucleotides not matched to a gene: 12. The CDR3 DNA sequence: TGTGCCAGCAGCTCCTCAGGGGGTGGGTGGGACATTCAGTACTTC. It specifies CASSSSGGGWDIQYF.

Written as DNA, the CDR3 is TGTGCCAGCAGTTACTTGGAAAATTCCTACGAGCAGTACTTC. Protein: CASSYLENSYEQYF. V is TRBV6-2 or TRBV6-3 and J is TRBJ2-7; no reliable D call. The germline V gene encodes CDR1 MNHEY and CDR2 SVGEGT. V dropped 1 base and J dropped 1 base, with 8 bases sitting between them. The CDR3 loop spans 14 amino acids.

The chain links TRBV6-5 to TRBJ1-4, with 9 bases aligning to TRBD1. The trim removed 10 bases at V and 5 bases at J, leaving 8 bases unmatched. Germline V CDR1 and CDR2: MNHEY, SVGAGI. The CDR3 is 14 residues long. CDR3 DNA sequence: TGTGCCACCATTCCGGGACAGGGAAATGAAAAACTGTTTTTT. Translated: CATIPGQGNEKLFF.

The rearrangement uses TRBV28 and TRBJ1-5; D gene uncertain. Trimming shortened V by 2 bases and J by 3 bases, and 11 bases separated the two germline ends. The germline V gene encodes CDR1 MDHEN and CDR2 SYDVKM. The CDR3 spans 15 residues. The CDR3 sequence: CASSLETINNQPQHF. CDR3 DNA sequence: TGTGCCAGCAGTTTAGAAACTATCAACAATCAGCCCCAGCATTTT.

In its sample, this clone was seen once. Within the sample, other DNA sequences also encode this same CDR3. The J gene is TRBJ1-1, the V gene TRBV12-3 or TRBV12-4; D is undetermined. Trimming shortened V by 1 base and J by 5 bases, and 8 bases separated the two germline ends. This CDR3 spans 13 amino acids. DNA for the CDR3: TGTGCCAGCAGTTTAGTTGGAGGGACTGAAGCTTTCTTT. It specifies CASSLVGGTEAFF.

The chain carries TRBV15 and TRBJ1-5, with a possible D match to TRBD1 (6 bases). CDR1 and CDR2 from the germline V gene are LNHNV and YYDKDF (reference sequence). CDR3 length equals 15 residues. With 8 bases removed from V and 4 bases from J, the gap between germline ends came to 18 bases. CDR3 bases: TGTGCCACCGGGAGGGGACAAATGTCAAATCAGCCCCAGCATTTT. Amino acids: CATGRGQMSNQPQHF.

The CDR3 protein is CASNTGDYQPQHF. Here the CDR3 DNA reads TGTGCCAGCAACACCGGGGACTATCAGCCCCAGCATTTT. The genes are TRBV7-9 and TRBJ1-5; the D gene is possibly TRBD1 (5 bases). Germline-derived CDR1 and CDR2 are SEHNR and FQNEAQ (reference sequence). V lost 7 bases and J 5 bases, leaving 12 bases between the germline ends. The CDR3 runs to 13 residues. Combining the CDR3 with reference TRBV7-9 and TRBJ1-5 gives the whole variable domain DTGVSQNPRHKITKRGQNVTFRCDPISEHNRLYWYRQTLGQGPEFLTYFQNEAQLEKSRLLSDRFSAERPKGSFSTLEIQRTEQGDSAMYLCASNTGDYQPQHFGDGTRLSIL.

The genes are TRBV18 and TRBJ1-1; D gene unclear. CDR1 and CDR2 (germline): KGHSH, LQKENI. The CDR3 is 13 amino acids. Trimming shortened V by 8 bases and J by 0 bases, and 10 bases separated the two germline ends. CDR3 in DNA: TGTGCCAGCGATAACGGGGTGAACACTGAAGCTTTCTTT. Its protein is CASDNGVNTEAFF.

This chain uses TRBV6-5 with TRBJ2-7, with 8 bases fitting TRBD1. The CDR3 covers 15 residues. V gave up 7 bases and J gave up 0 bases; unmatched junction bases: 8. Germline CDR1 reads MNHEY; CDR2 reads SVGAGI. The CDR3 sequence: CASMRTGSNSYEQYF. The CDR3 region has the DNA TGTGCCAGCATGCGGACAGGGTCGAACTCCTACGAGCAGTACTTC.

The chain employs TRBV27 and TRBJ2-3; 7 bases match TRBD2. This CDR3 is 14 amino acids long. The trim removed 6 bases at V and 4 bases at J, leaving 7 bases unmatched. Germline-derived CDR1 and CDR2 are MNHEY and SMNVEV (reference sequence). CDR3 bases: TGTGCCAGCAGAGGGACTATTTGGGCAGATACGCAGTATTTT. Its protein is CASRGTIWADTQYF.

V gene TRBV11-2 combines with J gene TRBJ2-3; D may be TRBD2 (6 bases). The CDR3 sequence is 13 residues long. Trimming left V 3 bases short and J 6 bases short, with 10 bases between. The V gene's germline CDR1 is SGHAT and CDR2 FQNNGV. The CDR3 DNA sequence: TGTGCCAGCAGCTTCCTAGCGAGTGATACGCAGTATTTT. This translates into CASSFLASDTQYF.